This entry lists 14 T cell receptor beta chains sequenced from one sample in a study of blood T cells in healthy people across ages (dated by TCRdb to between 2014 and 2016). The method was 5' RACE. The instrument given in TCRdb is Illumina HiSeq 2500. The second PCR ran for about 7 to 11 cycles and used a J-beta primer mix along with a sample-barcoded 5' primer. TCRdb reprocessed the public reads (quality trimming at Q25 with fastp, clone calling with MiXCR) and kept in-frame beta chains. Every distinct CDR3 protein forms one entry, paired with its most common genes and DNA. This sample comprises 750,000 to 1,000,000 distinct CDR3 sequences, 25% to 30% of them detected only once. Of the sample, roughly a tenth falls within the top ten clones. This same sample was also taken into another study, of T cells of mothers and their children.

The sample comprised blood. The receptors shown here come from a middle-aged woman in good health.

The chain recombines TRBV5-1 with TRBJ2-3; 9 nucleotides match TRBD1. CDR3 length: 15 amino acids. V was pared by 4 bases and J by 3 bases, with 6 bases of the junction left unmatched. The germline V gene encodes CDR1 SGHRS and CDR2 YFSETQ. The DNA for the CDR3 is TGCGCCAGCAGCGCCGGGACAGGGAGGACAGATACGCAGTATTTT. Translation: CASSAGTGRTDTQYF. Full variable domain (rest looked up from reference TRBV5-1 and TRBJ2-3): KAGVTQTPRYLIKTRGQQVTLSCSPISGHRSVSWYQQTPGQGLQFLFEYFSETQRNKGNFPGRFSGRQFSNSRSEMNVSTLELGDSALYLCASSAGTGRTDTQYFGPGTRLTVL.

The CDR3 nucleotides are TGCAGTGCTAGAGATCGGTTTAGGGACAGGGAGAGTGGCTACACCTTC. This sequence encodes CSARDRFRDRESGYTF. This sequence joins TRBV20-1 and TRBJ1-2, with 9 bases that match TRBD1. Looked up from germline, CDR1 is DFQATT and CDR2 is SNEGSKA (reference sequence). CDR3 length: 16 residues. Unmatched junction bases numbered 12, after V lost 0 bases and J lost 7 bases.

The chain recombines TRBV5-5 with TRBJ2-6, with D unresolved. Germline-derived CDR1 and CDR2 are SGHKS and YYEKEE (reference sequence). This CDR3 has 16 amino acids. Trimming removed 0 bases from V and 0 bases from J, with 7 bases in between. CDR3 sequence reads: CASSLVQTSGANVLTF. In DNA, the CDR3 is TGTGCCAGCAGCTTGGTGCAGACCTCTGGGGCCAACGTCCTGACTTTC.

The table lists this clonotype with many counts. This chain uses TRBV12-3 or TRBV12-4 with TRBJ1-6; 7 bases align to TRBD1. The CDR3 has 14 amino acids. The V segment lost 3 bases and the J segment 9 bases; nucleotides outside the gene matches: 5. CDR3 coding DNA: TGTGCCAGCAGTTTCAAGGGGGCAAGTTCACCCCTCCACTTT. Translated: CASSFKGASSPLHF.

This clonotype has only a few counts. This chain connects TRBV28 to TRBJ1-5, with D possibly matching TRBD1 (5 bases). CDR1 is MDHEN, CDR2 SYDVKM, per germline. CDR3 length: 12 residues. V gave up 5 bases and J gave up 13 bases, with 15 bases separating them. CDR3 nucleotides: TGTGCCAGCAGTACACCGGGACGCCCTCAGCATTTT. This gives the protein CASSTPGRPQHF. The full variable domain, rest sourced from reference TRBV28 and TRBJ1-5, is DVKVTQSSRYLVKRTGEKVFLECVQDMDHENMFWYRQDPGLGLRLIYFSYDVKMKEKGDIPEGYSVSREKKERFSLILESASTNQTSMYLCASSTPGRPQHFGDGTRLSIL.

This clonotype was observed many times. The chain combines TRBV7-3 with TRBJ2-7; no reliable D call. Germline lookup yields CDR1 SGHTA and CDR2 FQGTGA. V shed 5 bases and J shed 2 bases, with 19 bases lying between them. The CDR3 sequence is 16 residues long. For the CDR3, the DNA is TGTGCCAGCAGCCCTTCCACGGGCCCGATCGCCTACGAGCAGTACTTC. Its translation is CASSPSTGPIAYEQYF.

The J gene is TRBJ2-1, the V gene TRBV4-3; either TRBD1 or TRBD2 may supply D (6 bases each). Trimming cost V 1 base and J 8 bases, with 15 bases left between them. From germline, CDR1 is LGHNA and CDR2 YSLEER. The CDR3 contains 15 residues. The CDR3 DNA follows: TGCGCCAGCAGCCAAGCCGGGGGCCTTTTTGATGAGCAGTTCTTC. Amino acids: CASSQAGGLFDEQFF.

The chain combines TRBV10-3 with TRBJ2-5, with TRBD1 identical over 7 bases. The CDR3 is 15 amino acids. From germline, CDR1 is ENHRY and CDR2 SYGVKD. Losses at the gene ends were 7 bases for V and 5 bases for J; bases not matched to a gene: 13. CDR3 region: CAIKKGQRGEETQYF. The CDR3 coding sequence is TGTGCCATCAAAAAGGGACAGAGGGGCGAGGAGACCCAGTACTTC.

This rearrangement joins TRBV7-9 to TRBJ2-1; D is uncertain. Germline loops: CDR1 SEHNR, CDR2 FQNEAQ (reference sequence). This CDR3 contains 16 residues. V shed 6 bases and J shed 8 bases, with 23 bases lying between them. CDR3: CASRTFGSSLSDEQFF. DNA of the CDR3: TGTGCCAGCAGGACTTTCGGCTCCTCCCTCTCGGATGAGCAGTTCTTC. Based on the CDR3 plus reference TRBV7-9 and TRBJ2-1, the full variable domain is DTGVSQNPRHKITKRGQNVTFRCDPISEHNRLYWYRQTLGQGPEFLTYFQNEAQLEKSRLLSDRFSAERPKGSFSTLEIQRTEQGDSAMYLCASRTFGSSLSDEQFFGPGTRLTVL.

The chain uses TRBV20-1 and TRBJ2-1; the D gene is possibly TRBD2 (5 bases). Germline CDR1 is DFQATT and CDR2 is SNEGSKA (reference sequence). This CDR3 comprises 14 residues. Trimming removed 3 bases from V and 0 bases from J, with 9 bases in between. For the CDR3, the DNA is TGCAGTGCTAGGGCCGGGAACTCCTACAATGAGCAGTTCTTC. Translated, it gives CSARAGNSYNEQFF.

This clonotype was counted only a few times. The chain is built from TRBV4-3 and TRBJ1-2; D might be TRBD1 (5 bases). Trimming pared 0 bases from V and 8 bases from J, leaving 13 bases between. CDR1 is LGHNA, CDR2 YSLEER, per germline. The CDR3 is made up of 14 amino acids. The CDR3 coding sequence is TGCGCCAGCAGCCAAGACGGCAGGGTAGGAGGCTACACCTTC. The encoded protein is CASSQDGRVGGYTF.

The genes are TRBV3-1 and TRBJ1-2; maybe TRBD1 (5 bases). V dropped 8 bases and J dropped 4 bases, with 14 bases sitting between them. The CDR3 has 13 amino acids. The germline gives CDR1 LGHDT, CDR2 YNNKEL (reference sequence). The chain's CDR3 is CASAPGEGYGYTF. CDR3 DNA sequence: TGTGCCAGCGCCCCGGGGGAAGGCTATGGCTACACCTTC.

This clonotype appeared a few times. The chain has TRBV9 and TRBJ1-3; D is possibly TRBD1 (5 bases). This CDR3 has 14 residues. V dropped 0 bases and J dropped 1 base, with 5 bases sitting between them. Germline V gene sequence: CDR1 SGDLS, CDR2 YYNGEE. The CDR3 sequence: CASSVEGSGNTIYF. The CDR3 region has the DNA TGTGCCAGCAGCGTAGAGGGGTCTGGAAACACCATATATTTT.

The V gene is TRBV27, the J gene TRBJ2-1; TRBD1 aligns across 7 bases. Per germline, CDR1 MNHEY and CDR2 SMNVEV (reference sequence). Losses at the gene ends were 5 bases for V and 4 bases for J; bases not matched to a gene: 11. The CDR3 spans 16 residues. CDR3: CASSIRQGVGYNEQFF. CDR3 coding DNA: TGTGCCAGCAGTATCCGACAGGGTGTGGGATACAATGAGCAGTTCTTC.